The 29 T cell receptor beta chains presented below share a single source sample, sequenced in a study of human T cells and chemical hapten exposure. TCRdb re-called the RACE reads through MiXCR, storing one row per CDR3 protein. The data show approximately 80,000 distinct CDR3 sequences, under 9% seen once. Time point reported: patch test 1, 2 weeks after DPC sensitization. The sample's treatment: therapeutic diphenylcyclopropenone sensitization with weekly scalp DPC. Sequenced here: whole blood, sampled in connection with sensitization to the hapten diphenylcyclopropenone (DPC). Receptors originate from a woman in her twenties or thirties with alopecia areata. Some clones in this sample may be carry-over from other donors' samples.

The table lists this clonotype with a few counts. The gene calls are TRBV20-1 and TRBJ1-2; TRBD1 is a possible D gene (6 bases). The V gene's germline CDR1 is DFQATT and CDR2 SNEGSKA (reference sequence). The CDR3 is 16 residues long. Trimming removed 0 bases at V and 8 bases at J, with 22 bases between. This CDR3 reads CSARDGGLLSRAGYTF. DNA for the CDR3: TGCAGTGCTAGAGATGGGGGGCTCTTGAGTCGAGCGGGCTACACCTTC.

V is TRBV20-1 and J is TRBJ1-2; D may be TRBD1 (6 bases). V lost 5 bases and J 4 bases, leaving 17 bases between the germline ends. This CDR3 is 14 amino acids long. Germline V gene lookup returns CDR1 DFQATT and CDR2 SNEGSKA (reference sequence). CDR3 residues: CSAAVGGASYGYTF. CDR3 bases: TGCAGTGCTGCCGTGGGGGGCGCAAGCTATGGCTACACCTTC.

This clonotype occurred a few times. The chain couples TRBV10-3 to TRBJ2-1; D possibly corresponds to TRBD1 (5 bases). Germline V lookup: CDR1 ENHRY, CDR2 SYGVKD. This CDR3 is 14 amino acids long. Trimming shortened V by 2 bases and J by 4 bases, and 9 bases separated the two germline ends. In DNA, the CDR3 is TGTGCCATCAGTGAGGAGCAGGGATACAATGAGCAGTTCTTC. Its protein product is CAISEEQGYNEQFF.

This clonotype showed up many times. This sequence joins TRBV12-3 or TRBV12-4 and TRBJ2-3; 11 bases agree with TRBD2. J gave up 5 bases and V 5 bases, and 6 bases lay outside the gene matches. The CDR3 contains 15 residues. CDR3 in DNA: TGTGCCAGCAGTACGACTAGCGGGGTGGAAGATACGCAGTATTTT. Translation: CASSTTSGVEDTQYF.

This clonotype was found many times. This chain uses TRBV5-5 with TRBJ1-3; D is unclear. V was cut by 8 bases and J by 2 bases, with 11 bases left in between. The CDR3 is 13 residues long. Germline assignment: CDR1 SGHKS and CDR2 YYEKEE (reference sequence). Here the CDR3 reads CASSQEPGNTIYF. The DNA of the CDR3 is TGTGCCAGTTCTCAGGAGCCTGGAAACACCATATATTTT.

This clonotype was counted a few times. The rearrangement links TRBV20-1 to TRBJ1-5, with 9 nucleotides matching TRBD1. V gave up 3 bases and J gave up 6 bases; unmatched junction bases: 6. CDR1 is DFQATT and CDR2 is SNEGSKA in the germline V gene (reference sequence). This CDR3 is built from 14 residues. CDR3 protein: CSASRGQGGQPQHF. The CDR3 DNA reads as TGCAGTGCTAGTCGGGGACAGGGAGGTCAGCCCCAGCATTTT.

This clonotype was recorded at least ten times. This CDR3 reads CASSFDSAYYGYTF. The CDR3 bases are TGTGCCAGCTCCTTCGACAGCGCTTACTATGGCTACACCTTC. V usage is TRBV18 and J usage is TRBJ1-2; perhaps TRBD1 as D (5 bases). The CDR3 contains 14 residues. V was cut by 6 bases and J by 3 bases, with 14 bases left in between. Germline CDR1 is KGHSH and CDR2 is LQKENI.

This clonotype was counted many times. The chain's CDR3 is CASSSAEGSNQPQHF. CDR3 DNA sequence: TGTGCCAGCAGCTCGGCCGAGGGCAGCAATCAGCCCCAGCATTTT. The chain combines TRBV7-9 with TRBJ1-5; the D is unclear. This CDR3 contains 15 residues. V lost 4 bases and J 1 base, leaving 11 bases between the germline ends. Germline assignment: CDR1 SEHNR and CDR2 FQNEAQ (reference sequence).

For the CDR3, the DNA is TGTGCCAGCAGCCAAAACGGAAGGGGTCCTGAAGCTTTCTTT. Translated, it gives CASSQNGRGPEAFF. The V gene is TRBV14, the J gene TRBJ1-1; the D gene is possibly TRBD1 (5 bases). This CDR3 comprises 14 residues. CDR1 and CDR2 (germline): SGHDN, FVKESK. Trimming removed 2 bases at V and 6 bases at J, with 13 bases between.

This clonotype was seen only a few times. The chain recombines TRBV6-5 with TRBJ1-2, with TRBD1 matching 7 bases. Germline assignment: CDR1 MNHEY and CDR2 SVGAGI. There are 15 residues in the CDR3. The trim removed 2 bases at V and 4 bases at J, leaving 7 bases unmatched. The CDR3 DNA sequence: TGTGCCAGCAGTTACATGGACAGGATGGGCTATGGCTACACCTTC. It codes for CASSYMDRMGYGYTF.

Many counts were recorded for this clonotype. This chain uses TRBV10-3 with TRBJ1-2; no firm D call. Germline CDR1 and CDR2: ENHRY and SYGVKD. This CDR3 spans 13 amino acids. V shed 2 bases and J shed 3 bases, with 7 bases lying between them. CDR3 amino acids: CAISERSDYGYTF. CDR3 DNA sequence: TGTGCCATCAGTGAGCGGAGTGACTATGGCTACACCTTC.

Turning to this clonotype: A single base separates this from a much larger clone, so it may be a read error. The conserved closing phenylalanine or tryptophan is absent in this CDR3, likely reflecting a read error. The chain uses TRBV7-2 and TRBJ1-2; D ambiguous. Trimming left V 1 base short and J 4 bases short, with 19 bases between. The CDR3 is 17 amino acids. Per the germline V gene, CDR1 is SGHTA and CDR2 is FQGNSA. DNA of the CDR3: TGTGCCAGCAGCTTAGAGTTAGGGAAGAGGGTTGGCTATGGCTACACCCTC. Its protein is CASSLELGKRVGYGYTL.

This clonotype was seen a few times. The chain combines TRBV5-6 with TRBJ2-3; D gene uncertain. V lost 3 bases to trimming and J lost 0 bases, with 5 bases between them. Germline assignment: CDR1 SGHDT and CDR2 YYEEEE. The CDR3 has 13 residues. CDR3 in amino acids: CASSSGSTDTQYF. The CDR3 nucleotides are TGTGCCAGCAGCTCTGGGAGCACAGATACGCAGTATTTT. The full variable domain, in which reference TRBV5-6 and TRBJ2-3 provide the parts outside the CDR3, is DAGVTQSPTHLIKTRGQQVTLRCSPKSGHDTVSWYQQALGQGPQFIFQYYEEEERQRGNFPDRFSGHQFPNYSSELNVNALLLGDSALYLCASSSGSTDTQYFGPGTRLTVL.

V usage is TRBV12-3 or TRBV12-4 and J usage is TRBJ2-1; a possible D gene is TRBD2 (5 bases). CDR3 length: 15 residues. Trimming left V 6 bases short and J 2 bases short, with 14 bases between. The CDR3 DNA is TGTGCCAGCAGGAGCGCACGGGGTGCCTACAATGAGCAGTTCTTC. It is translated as CASRSARGAYNEQFF.

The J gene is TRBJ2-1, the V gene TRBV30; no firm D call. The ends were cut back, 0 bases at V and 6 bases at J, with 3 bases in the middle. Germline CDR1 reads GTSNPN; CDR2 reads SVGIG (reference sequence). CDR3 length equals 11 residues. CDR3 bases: TGTGCCTGGAGTGTTCTCAATGAGCAGTTCTTC. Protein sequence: CAWSVLNEQFF. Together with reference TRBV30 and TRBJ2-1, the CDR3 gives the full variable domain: SQTIHQWPATLVQPVGSPLSLECTVEGTSNPNLYWYRQAAGRGLQLLFYSVGIGQISSEVPQNLSASRPQDRQFILSSKKLLLSDSGFYLCAWSVLNEQFFGPGTRLTVL.

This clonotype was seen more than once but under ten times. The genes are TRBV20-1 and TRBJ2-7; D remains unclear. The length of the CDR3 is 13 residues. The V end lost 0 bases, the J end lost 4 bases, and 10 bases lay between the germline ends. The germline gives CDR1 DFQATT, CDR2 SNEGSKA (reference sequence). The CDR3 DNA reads TGCAGTGCTAGAGATCTGGTTACTTACGAGCAGTACTTC. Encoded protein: CSARDLVTYEQYF.

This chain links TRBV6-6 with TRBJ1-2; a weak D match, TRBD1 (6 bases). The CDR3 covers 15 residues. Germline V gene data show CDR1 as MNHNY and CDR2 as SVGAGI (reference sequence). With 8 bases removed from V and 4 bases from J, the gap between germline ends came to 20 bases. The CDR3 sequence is CASGYRGGGSYGYTF. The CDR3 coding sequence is TGTGCCAGCGGCTACAGAGGGGGGGGGAGCTATGGCTACACCTTC.

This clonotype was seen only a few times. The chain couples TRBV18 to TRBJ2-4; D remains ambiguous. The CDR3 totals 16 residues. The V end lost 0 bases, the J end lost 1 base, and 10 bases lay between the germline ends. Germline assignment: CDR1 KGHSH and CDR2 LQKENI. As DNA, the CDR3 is TGTGCCAGCTCACCACCTTCGAACTTTGCCAAAAACATTCAGTACTTC. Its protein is CASSPPSNFAKNIQYF.

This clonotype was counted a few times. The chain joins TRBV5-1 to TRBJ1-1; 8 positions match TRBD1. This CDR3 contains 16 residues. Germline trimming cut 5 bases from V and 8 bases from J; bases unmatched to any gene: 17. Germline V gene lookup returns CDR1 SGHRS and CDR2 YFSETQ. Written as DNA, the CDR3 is TGCGCCAGCAGGAGGTTAACAGGGGGTATTGGAGAAGAAGCTTTCTTT. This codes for CASRRLTGGIGEEAFF.

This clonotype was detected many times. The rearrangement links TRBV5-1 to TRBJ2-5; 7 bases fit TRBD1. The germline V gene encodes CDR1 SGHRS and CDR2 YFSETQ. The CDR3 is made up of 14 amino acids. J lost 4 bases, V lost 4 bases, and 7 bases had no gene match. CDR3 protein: CASSRDRVRETQYF. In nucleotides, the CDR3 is TGCGCCAGCAGCCGTGACAGGGTCCGAGAGACCCAGTACTTC.

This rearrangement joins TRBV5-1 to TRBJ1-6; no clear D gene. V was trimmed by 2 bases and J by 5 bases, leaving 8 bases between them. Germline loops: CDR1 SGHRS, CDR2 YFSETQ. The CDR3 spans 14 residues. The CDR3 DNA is TGCGCCAGCAGCTTACAAGTAGATAATTCACCCCTCCACTTT. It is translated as CASSLQVDNSPLHF.

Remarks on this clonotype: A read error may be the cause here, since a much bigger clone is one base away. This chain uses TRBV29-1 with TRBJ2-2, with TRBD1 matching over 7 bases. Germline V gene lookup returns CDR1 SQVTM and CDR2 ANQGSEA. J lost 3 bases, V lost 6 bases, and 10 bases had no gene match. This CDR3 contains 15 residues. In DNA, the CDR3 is TGCAGCGTAAAAATACCGGGACAGTACACCGGGGAGCTGTTTTTT. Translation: CSVKIPGQYTGELFF.

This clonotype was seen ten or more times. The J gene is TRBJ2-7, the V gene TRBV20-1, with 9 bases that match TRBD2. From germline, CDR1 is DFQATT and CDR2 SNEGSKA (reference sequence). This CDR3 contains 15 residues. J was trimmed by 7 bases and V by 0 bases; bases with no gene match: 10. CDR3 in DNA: TGCAGTGCTAGAGATTGGGCTAGCGGGGTTCGGGAGCAGTACTTC. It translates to CSARDWASGVREQYF.

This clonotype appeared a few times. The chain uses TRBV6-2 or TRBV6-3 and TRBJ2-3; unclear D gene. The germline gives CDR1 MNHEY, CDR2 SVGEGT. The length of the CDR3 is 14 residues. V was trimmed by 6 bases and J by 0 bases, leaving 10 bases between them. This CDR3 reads CASSLTSSTDTQYF. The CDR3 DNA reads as TGTGCCAGCAGCCTCACCTCTAGCACAGATACGCAGTATTTT.

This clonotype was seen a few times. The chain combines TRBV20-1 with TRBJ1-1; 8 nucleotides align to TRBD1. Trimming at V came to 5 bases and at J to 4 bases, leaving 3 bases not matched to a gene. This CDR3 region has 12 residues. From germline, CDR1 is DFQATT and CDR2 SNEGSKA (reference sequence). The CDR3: CSASDRATEAFF. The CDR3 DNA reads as TGCAGTGCTTCGGACAGGGCCACTGAAGCTTTCTTT.

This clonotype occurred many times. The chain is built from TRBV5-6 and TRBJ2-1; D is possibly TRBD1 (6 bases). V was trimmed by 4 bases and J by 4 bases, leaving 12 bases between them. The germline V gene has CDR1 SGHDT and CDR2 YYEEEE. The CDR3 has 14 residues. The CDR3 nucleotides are TGTGCCAGCAGCACCGGGACAAAATACAATGAGCAGTTCTTC. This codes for CASSTGTKYNEQFF.

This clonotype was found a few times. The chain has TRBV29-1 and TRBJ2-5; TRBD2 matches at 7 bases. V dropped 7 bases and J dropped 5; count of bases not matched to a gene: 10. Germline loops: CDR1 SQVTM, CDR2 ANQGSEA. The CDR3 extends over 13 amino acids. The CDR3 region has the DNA TGCAGCGCAAAGGCGGGGGTAGGGGAGACCCAGTACTTC. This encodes CSAKAGVGETQYF.

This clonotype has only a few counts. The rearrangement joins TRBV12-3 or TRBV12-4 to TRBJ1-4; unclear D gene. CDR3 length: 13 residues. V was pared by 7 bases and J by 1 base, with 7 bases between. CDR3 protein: CASTRETNEKLFF. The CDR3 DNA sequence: TGTGCCAGCACCCGGGAAACTAATGAAAAACTGTTTTTT.

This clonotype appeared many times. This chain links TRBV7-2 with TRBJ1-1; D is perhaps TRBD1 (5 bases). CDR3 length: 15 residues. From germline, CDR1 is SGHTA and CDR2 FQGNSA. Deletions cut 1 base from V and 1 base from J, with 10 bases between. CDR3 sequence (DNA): TGTGCCAGCAGCTTAGGACAGCGAAGGAACACTGAAGCTTTCTTT. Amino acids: CASSLGQRRNTEAFF.